This T cell receptor (beta chain) was identified in a study of CD8+ T cells in alopecia areata. Overall study findings and caveats: The study found tofacitinib significantly decreased scalp clonality and expanded CD8+ clones among the top 100. Shared TCR sequences were less clear between patients than in mice, possibly partly from HLA diversity. Lesional tissue from the scalp (especially in alopecia totalis/universalis) showed higher clonality than normal scalp.

As concerns this clone: Its antigen remains unknown.

As for treatment: oral pan-JAK inhibitor, 5-10 mg twice daily. The sorting of PBMCs gave CD4+ and CD8+ T cells. RNA extraction and reverse transcription yielded cDNA as sequencing template. TCRdb keeps only in-frame clones here, not all; method: immunoSEQ multiplex PCR. The table records 200,000 or so clones, roughly two fifths of them present only once. There are 14 residues in the CDR3. Looked up from germline, CDR1 is SGHTA and CDR2 is FQGNSA. V trimming: 5 bases; J trimming: 2 bases; junction bases outside the gene matches: 3. The receptor was isolated from a human donor with alopecia areata. The material was CD4+ T cells sorted from blood, obtained between weeks 30 and 35, from a patient treated with tofacitinib. This rearrangement joins TRBV7-2 to TRBJ2-3, with 8 bases aligning to TRBD1. CDR3 region: CASSRDRPTDTQYF. CDR3 nucleotide sequence: TGTGCCAGCAGCCGGGACAGGCCCACAGATACGCAGTATTTT.